The T cell receptor (beta chain) described here comes from a study of prognosis after radiotherapy for stage I lung cancer. TCR beta CDR3 was amplified from genomic DNA by two-round multiplex PCR. It was primers specific to each TRBV and TRBJ gene that first-round PCR used. Each CDR3 protein is one row after TCRdb ran MiXCR on the multiplex PCR reads. The sample holds about 47,000 distinct CDR3 sequences, roughly 36% seen once. This clonotype was found many times. The sample was PBMCs, taken before or after stereotactic body radiation therapy (not recorded which). The TCR was taken from a donor aged 50 or older with non-small cell lung cancer.

CDR3 sequence: CASSPIDEMETQYF. Here the CDR3 DNA reads TGTGCCAGCTCACCAATCGACGAGATGGAGACCCAGTACTTC. The chain couples TRBV18 to TRBJ2-5; D gene uncertain. The CDR3 is made up of 14 amino acids. Germline-derived CDR1 and CDR2 are KGHSH and LQKENI. Trimming took 2 bases from V and 5 from J, leaving 12 bases between them. The full variable domain, in which reference TRBV18 and TRBJ2-5 provide the parts outside the CDR3, is NAGVMQNPRHLVRRRGQEARLRCSPMKGHSHVYWYRQLPEEGLKFMVYLQKENIIDESGMPKERFSAEFPKEGPSILRIQQVVRGDSAAYFCASSPIDEMETQYFGPGTRLLVL.